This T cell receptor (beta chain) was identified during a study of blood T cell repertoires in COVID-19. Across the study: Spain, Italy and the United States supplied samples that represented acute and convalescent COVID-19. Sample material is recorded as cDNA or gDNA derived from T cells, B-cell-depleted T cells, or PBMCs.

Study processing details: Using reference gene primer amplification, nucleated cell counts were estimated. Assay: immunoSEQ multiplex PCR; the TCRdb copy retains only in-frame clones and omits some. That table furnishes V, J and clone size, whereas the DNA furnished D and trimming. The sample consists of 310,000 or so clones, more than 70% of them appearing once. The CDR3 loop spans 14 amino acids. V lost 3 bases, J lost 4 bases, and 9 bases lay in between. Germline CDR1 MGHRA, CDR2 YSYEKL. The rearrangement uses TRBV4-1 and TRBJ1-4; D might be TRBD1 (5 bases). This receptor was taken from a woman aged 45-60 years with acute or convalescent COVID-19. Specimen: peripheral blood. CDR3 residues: CASSQLQVNEKLFF. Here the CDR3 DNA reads TGCGCCAGCAGCCAGTTACAGGTTAATGAAAAACTGTTTTTT.